This record looks at one T cell receptor beta chain sequence and its context. Germline CDR1 is KGHSH and CDR2 is LQKENI. The CDR3 spans 16 residues. V dropped 3 bases and J dropped 9; count of bases not matched to a gene: 10. Original methodology: Reference gene primer amplification in the assay estimated nucleated cell counts. Profiling relied on immunoSEQ multiplex PCR, and the TCRdb table lists in-frame clones only, not all of them. Clone size and the V and J calls come from that table; the DNA yielded D and trimming. Counted here are approximately 230,000 clones, roughly 80% occurring once; the ten biggest clones make up approximately 4.9%. This specimen belongs to a study of blood T cell repertoires in COVID-19. In the study overall: Material from acute and convalescent COVID-19 was sourced from the United States, Italy and Spain. PBMCs, B-cell-depleted T cells, or T cells provided the cDNA or gDNA that made up the material.

The source material was peripheral blood. The chain joins TRBV18 to TRBJ2-1, with TRBD2 matching 11 bases. This TCR came from a woman of 80 years or more with active or convalescent COVID-19. The CDR3 DNA reads as TGTGCCAGCTCACCGGCTAGCGGGAGGTTTATGGGTGAGCAGTTCTTC. Amino acid sequence: CASSPASGRFMGEQFF.